The 9 T cell receptor beta chains below come from one sample, sequenced in a study of blood T cell repertoires in COVID-19. Using immunoSEQ multiplex PCR, the repertoire was profiled, and TCRdb retains in-frame clones only, with some absent. This sample has approximately 270,000 clones, with approximately 84% found just once. The sample was peripheral blood. These receptor sequences come from a person aged 70 to 80 with COVID-19, enrolled during active disease.

This sequence joins TRBV29-1 and TRBJ1-2, with D possibly matching TRBD1 (5 bases). The CDR3 contains 15 residues. CDR1 SQVTM and CDR2 ANQGSEA come from the germline V gene. With 6 bases removed from V and 1 base from J, the gap between germline ends came to 18 bases. The DNA for the CDR3 is TGCAGCGTCAAGAACCCGGGGGTAGTTAACTATGGCTACACCTTC. Its protein is CSVKNPGVVNYGYTF.

The V gene is TRBV28, the J gene TRBJ2-1, with TRBD2 identical over 8 bases. Germline V gene lookup returns CDR1 MDHEN and CDR2 SYDVKM. The CDR3 loop spans 17 amino acids. J was trimmed by 5 bases and V by 7 bases; bases with no gene match: 16. The CDR3 sequence is CASTPPPPGLENNEQFF. The CDR3 bases are TGTGCCAGCACCCCCCCACCACCGGGACTAGAAAACAATGAGCAGTTCTTC. Variable domain in full (rest from reference TRBV28 and TRBJ2-1): DVKVTQSSRYLVKRTGEKVFLECVQDMDHENMFWYRQDPGLGLRLIYFSYDVKMKEKGDIPEGYSVSREKKERFSLILESASTNQTSMYLCASTPPPPGLENNEQFFGPGTRLTVL.

The chain links TRBV7-9 to TRBJ1-2; a possible D gene is TRBD1 (5 bases). From germline, CDR1 is SEHNR and CDR2 FQNEAQ (reference sequence). This CDR3 is 14 amino acids long. With 2 bases removed from V and 3 bases from J, the gap between germline ends came to 10 bases. The CDR3 sequence: CASSLRAGHYGYTF. The CDR3 region has the DNA TGTGCCAGCAGCTTAAGGGCAGGGCACTATGGCTACACCTTC.

The chain links TRBV28 to TRBJ1-1; weak D call: TRBD1 (5 bases). V lost 1 base to trimming and J lost 11 bases, with 11 bases between them. The CDR3 loop spans 12 amino acids. Germline assignment: CDR1 MDHEN and CDR2 SYDVKM. The CDR3 nucleotides read TGTGCCAGCAGTTTATTGGGGGGGAGTGCTTTCTTT. Translation gives CASSLLGGSAFF.

This chain uses TRBV6-5 with TRBJ2-5, with TRBD2 matching over 12 bases. The V gene's germline CDR1 is MNHEY and CDR2 SVGAGI. The junction had 6 bases not matched to a gene; V was cut back by 5 bases and J by 5 bases. The CDR3 is 15 residues long. The CDR3 DNA reads TGTGCCAGCAGTCCCCTAGCGGGGGGGCGTGAGACCCAGTACTTC. Translating gives CASSPLAGGRETQYF.

The V gene is TRBV7-2, the J gene TRBJ2-3; TRBD2 matches at 11 bases. In germline, CDR1 is SGHTA, CDR2 FQGNSA. CDR3 length equals 15 residues. V lost 4 bases and J lost 6; bases outside the gene matches: 6. The CDR3 loop is CASSSGASGGDTQYF. The CDR3 bases are TGTGCCAGCAGCTCAGGGGCTAGCGGGGGGGATACGCAGTATTTT.

A remark on this clone: One end of the junction varies from germline; a read error may be responsible. Written as DNA, the CDR3 is TGTGCCAGCACTTTACTACCTAACTATGGCTACACCTTC. Its translation is CASTLLPNYGYTF. The chain has TRBV12-3 or TRBV12-4 and TRBJ1-2, with D unclear. This CDR3 is 13 amino acids long.

The chain links TRBV3-1 (or the pseudogene TRBV3-2) to TRBJ1-2; D is uncertain. Germline V lookup: CDR1 LGHDT, CDR2 YNNKEL (reference sequence). The CDR3 sequence is 16 residues long. V dropped 1 base and J dropped 6 bases, with 18 bases sitting between them. Here the CDR3 DNA reads TGTGCCAGCAGCCAAGGAACTATCCTTTACGTTAATGGCTACACCTTC. This translates into CASSQGTILYVNGYTF.

The rearrangement joins TRBV29-1 to TRBJ1-1; 8 bases align to TRBD1. The J segment lost 12 bases and the V segment lost 2 bases, leaving 8 bases of the junction unmatched. CDR3 length equals 12 residues. The V gene's germline CDR1 is SQVTM and CDR2 ANQGSEA. The CDR3 protein is CSVERLDRDPFF. In DNA form, the CDR3 reads TGCAGCGTTGAAAGATTGGACAGGGACCCTTTCTTT.